The source of this T cell receptor (beta chain) is a study of OX40 agonist ivuxolimab in advanced cancers. V was trimmed by 2 bases and J by 0 bases, leaving 8 bases between them. Germline V gives CDR1 SGHTA, CDR2 FQGNSA. The CDR3 covers 14 residues. Only in-frame clones appear in the TCRdb table, and some are missing; sequencing was by immunoSEQ multiplex PCR. The table has tens of thousands of clones, over 70% seen once. This clonotype was sampled from an adult with an advanced solid tumor such as melanoma, head and neck, liver or kidney cancer. This sequence joins TRBV7-2 and TRBJ2-7, with D perhaps given as TRBD1 or TRBD2 (5 bases each). Sequencing was performed on CD4+ or CD8+ T cells sorted from blood, taken in a trial of the OX40 agonist ivuxolimab. CDR3 sequence: CASSLTGTSYEQYF. CDR3 sequence (DNA): TGTGCCAGCAGCTTAACCGGGACCTCCTACGAGCAGTACTTC. The full variable domain, with the rest looked up from reference TRBV7-2 and TRBJ2-7, is GAGVSQSPSNKVTEKGKDVELRCDPISGHTALYWYRQSLGQGLEFLIYFQGNSAPDKSGLPSDRFSAERTGGSVSTLTIQRTQQEDSAVYLCASSLTGTSYEQYFGPGTRLTVT.